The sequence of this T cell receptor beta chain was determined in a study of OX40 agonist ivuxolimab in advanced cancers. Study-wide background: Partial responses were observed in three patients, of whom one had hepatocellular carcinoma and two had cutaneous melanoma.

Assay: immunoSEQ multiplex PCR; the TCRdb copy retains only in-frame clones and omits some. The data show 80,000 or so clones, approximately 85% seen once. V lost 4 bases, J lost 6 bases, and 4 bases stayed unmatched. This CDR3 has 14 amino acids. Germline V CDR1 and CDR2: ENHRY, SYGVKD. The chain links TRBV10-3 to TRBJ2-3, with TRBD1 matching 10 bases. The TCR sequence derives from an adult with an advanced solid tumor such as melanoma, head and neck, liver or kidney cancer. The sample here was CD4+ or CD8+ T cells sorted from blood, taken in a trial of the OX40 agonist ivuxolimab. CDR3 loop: CAISGTGGVDTQYF. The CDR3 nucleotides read TGTGCCATCAGTGGGACAGGGGGTGTTGATACGCAGTATTTT.